Included here is one T cell receptor (beta chain) sequence, with context. Its antigen remains unidentified. The data originate from a study of shared clonotypes between healthy human individuals. Broader study findings: Non-shared clonotypes showed lower generation probabilities than clonotypes common to all four donors.

V gave up 7 bases and J gave up 4 bases, with 17 bases separating them. CDR1 and CDR2 (germline): MNHEY, SMNVEV (reference sequence). The CDR3 has 14 amino acids. Once extracted for a subset, genomic DNA was divided evenly among several immunoSEQ plates. Sequencing was performed with immunoSEQ multiplex PCR; in TCRdb, only in-frame clones are kept and a portion is missing. The sample records about 1.1 million clones, approximately 80% being singletons. Donors were healthy HIV-negative adults without recently reported acute infections or vaccinations. The receptor was isolated from a young man in good health. Some clones in this sample may be carry-over from other donors' samples. Sequences were obtained from memory CD4+ T cells from PBMCs. Subset reported: CD45RA-negative fraction. The V call is TRBV27, the J call TRBJ2-7; D unresolved. The chain's CDR3 is CASKVSKFEYEQYF. In DNA, the CDR3 is TGTGCCAGCAAGGTCTCTAAGTTTGAGTACGAGCAGTACTTC.